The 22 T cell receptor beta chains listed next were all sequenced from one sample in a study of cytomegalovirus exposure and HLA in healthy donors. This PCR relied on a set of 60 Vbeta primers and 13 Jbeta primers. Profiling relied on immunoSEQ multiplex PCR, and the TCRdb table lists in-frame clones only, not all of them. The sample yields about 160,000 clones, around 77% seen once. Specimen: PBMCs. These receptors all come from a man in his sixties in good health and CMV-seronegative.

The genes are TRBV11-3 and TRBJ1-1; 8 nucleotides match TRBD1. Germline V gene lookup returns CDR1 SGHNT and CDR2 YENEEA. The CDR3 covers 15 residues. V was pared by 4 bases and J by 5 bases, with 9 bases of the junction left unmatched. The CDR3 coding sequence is TGTGCCAGCAGCTCGGGGCAGGGGGCGAGTACTGAAGCTTTCTTT. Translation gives CASSSGQGASTEAFF.

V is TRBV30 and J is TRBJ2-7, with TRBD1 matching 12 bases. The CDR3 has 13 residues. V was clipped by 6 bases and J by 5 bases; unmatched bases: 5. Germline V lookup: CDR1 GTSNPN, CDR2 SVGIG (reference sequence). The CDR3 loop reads CACSRDRGHEQYF. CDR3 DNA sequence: TGTGCCTGTAGCCGGGACAGGGGGCACGAGCAGTACTTC.

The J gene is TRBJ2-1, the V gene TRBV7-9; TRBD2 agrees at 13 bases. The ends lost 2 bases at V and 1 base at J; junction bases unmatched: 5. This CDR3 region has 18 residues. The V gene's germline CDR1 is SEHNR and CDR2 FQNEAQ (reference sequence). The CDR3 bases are TGTGCCAGCAGCTTAACCGGGACTAGCGGGGCTTCCTACAATGAGCAGTTCTTC. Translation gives CASSLTGTSGASYNEQFF.

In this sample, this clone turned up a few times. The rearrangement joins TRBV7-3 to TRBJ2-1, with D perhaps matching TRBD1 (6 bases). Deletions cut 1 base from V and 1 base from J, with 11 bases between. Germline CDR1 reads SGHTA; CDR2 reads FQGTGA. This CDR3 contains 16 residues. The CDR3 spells CASSLRSQGSYNEQFF. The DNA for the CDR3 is TGTGCCAGCAGCTTAAGGTCCCAGGGGTCCTACAATGAGCAGTTCTTC. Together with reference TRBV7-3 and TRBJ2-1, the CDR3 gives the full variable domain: GAGVSQTPSNKVTEKGKYVELRCDPISGHTALYWYRQSLGQGPEFLIYFQGTGAADDSGLPNDRFFAVRPEGSVSTLKIQRTERGDSAVYLCASSLRSQGSYNEQFFGPGTRLTVL.

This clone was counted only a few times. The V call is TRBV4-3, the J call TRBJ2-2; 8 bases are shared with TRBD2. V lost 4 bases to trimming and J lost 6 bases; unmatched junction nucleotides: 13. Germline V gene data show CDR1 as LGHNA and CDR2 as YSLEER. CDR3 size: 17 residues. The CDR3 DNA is TGCGCCAGCAGCCGGGGGGTTAGCGGGGTGAATGCCGGGGAGCTGTTTTTT. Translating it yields CASSRGVSGVNAGELFF.

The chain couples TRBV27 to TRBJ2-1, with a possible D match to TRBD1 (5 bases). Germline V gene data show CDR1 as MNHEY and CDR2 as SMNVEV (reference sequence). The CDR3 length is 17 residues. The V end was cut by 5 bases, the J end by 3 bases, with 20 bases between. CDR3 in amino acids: CASSPNGVAGHYNEQFF. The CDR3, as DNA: TGTGCCAGCAGTCCCAACGGCGTAGCAGGGCACTACAATGAGCAGTTCTTC.

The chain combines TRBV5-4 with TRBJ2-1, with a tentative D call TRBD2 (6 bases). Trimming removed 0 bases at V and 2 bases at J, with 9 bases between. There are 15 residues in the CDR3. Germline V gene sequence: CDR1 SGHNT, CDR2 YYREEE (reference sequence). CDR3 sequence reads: CASSLGLVTYNEQFF. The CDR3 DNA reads TGTGCCAGCAGCTTGGGACTAGTAACCTACAATGAGCAGTTCTTC.

The CDR3 region is CASSQTGGTNYGYTF. The CDR3, as DNA: TGTGCCAGCAGCCAGACAGGGGGGACTAACTATGGCTACACCTTC. This rearrangement joins TRBV7-3 to TRBJ1-2; 9 bases agree with TRBD1. The germline V gene has CDR1 SGHTA and CDR2 FQGTGA. The CDR3 is 15 residues long. J was trimmed by 0 bases and V by 5 bases; bases with no gene match: 4.

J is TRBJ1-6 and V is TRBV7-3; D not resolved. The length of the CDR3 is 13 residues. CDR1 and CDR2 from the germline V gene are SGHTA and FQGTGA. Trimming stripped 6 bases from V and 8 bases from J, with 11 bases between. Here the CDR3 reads CASRRDGDSPLHF. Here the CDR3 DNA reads TGTGCCAGCAGACGAGACGGGGATTCACCCCTCCACTTT.

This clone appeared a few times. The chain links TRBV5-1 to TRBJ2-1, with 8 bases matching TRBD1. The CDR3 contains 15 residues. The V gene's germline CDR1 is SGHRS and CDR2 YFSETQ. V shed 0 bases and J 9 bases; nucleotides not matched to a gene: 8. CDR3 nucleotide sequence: TGCGCCAGCAGCTTGGGGACAGGGCAGAGAGTTGAGCAGTTCTTC. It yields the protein CASSLGTGQRVEQFF.

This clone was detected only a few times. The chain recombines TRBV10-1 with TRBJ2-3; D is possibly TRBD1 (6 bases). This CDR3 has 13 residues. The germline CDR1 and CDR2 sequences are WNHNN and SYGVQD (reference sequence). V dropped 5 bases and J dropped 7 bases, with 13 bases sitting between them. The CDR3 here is CASSPDSAYTQYF. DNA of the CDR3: TGCGCCAGCAGTCCGGACAGTGCATATACGCAGTATTTT.

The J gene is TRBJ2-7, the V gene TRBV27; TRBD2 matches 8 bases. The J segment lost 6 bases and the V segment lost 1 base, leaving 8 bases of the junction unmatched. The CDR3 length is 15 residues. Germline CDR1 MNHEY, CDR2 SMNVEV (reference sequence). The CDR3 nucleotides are TGTGCCAGCAGTTTATATCCAGCGGGGGTCAGCGAGCAGTACTTC. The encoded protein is CASSLYPAGVSEQYF.

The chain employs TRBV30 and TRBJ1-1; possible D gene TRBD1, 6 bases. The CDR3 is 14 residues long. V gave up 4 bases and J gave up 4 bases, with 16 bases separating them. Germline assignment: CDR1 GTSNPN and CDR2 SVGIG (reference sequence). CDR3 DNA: TGTGCCTGGAATAAGGGGGACCAGGGCACTGAAGCTTTCTTT. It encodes CAWNKGDQGTEAFF.

DNA of the CDR3: TGCGCCAGCAGCCAGAGACTAGGGCAGGGCGAGCAGTACTTC. It codes for CASSQRLGQGEQYF. V gene TRBV5-1 combines with J gene TRBJ2-7; D might be TRBD2 (6 bases). Deletions cut 4 bases from V and 6 bases from J, with 17 bases between. The CDR3 length is 14 residues. The germline gives CDR1 SGHRS, CDR2 YFSETQ.

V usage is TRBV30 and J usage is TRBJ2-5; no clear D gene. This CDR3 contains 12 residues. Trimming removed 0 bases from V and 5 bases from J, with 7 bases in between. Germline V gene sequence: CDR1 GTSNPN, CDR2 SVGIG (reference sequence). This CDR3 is CAWSVQSETQYF. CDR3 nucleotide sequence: TGTGCCTGGAGTGTACAGAGCGAGACCCAGTACTTC. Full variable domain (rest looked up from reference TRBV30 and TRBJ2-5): SQTIHQWPATLVQPVGSPLSLECTVEGTSNPNLYWYRQAAGRGLQLLFYSVGIGQISSEVPQNLSASRPQDRQFILSSKKLLLSDSGFYLCAWSVQSETQYFGPGTRLLVL.

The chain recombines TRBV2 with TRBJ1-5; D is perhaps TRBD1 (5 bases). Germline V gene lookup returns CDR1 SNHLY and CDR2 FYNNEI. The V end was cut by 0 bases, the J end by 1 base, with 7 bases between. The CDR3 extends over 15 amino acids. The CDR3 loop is CASSEAGGSNQPQHF. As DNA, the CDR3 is TGTGCCAGCAGTGAAGCGGGGGGGAGCAATCAGCCCCAGCATTTT.

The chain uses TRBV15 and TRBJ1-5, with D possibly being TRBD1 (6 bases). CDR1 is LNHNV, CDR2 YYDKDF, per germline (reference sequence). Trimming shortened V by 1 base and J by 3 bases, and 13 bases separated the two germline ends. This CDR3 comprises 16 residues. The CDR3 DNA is TGTGCCACCAGCAGAGCGGACAGAGGTCACAATCAGCCCCAGCATTTT. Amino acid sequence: CATSRADRGHNQPQHF.

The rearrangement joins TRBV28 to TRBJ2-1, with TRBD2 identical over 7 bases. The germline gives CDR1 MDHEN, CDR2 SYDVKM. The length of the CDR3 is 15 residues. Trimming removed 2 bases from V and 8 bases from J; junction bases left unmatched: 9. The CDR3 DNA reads TGTGCCAGCAGTTTAGAGTCTTGGGGGAGGGATGAGCAGTTCTTC. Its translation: CASSLESWGRDEQFF.

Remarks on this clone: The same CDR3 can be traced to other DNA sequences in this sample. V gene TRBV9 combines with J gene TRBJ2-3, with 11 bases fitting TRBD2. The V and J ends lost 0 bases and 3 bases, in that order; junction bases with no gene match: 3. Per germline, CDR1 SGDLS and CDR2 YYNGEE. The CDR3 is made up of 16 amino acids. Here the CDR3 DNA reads TGTGCCAGCAGCGTAGGGGCTAGCGGGGGGACAGATACGCAGTATTTT. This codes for CASSVGASGGTDTQYF.

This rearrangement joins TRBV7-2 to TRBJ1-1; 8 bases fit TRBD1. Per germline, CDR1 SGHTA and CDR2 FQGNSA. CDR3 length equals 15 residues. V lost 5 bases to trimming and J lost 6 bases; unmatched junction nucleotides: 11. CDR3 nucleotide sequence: TGTGCCAGCAGCCTTACAGGGGGTGGATTAGCTGAAGCTTTCTTT. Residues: CASSLTGGGLAEAFF.

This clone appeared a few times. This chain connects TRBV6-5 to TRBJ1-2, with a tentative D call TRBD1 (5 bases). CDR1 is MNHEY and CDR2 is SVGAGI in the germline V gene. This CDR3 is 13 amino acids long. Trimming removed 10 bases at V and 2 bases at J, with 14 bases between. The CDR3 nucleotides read TGTGCCACCGGCAGGGCAGGGAACTATGGCTACACCTTC. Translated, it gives CATGRAGNYGYTF.

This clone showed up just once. The DNA of the CDR3 is TGCGCCAGCAGTCAATCGAGCGGGGGGTATGACACAGATACGCAGTATTTT. Amino acid sequence: CASSQSSGGYDTDTQYF. The chain links TRBV23-1 to TRBJ2-3, with 9 bases identical to TRBD2. TRBV23-1 qualifies as an ORF whose function is uncertain. This CDR3 is 17 amino acids long. V shed 0 bases, J shed 2 bases, and the junction held 6 bases outside the gene matches.